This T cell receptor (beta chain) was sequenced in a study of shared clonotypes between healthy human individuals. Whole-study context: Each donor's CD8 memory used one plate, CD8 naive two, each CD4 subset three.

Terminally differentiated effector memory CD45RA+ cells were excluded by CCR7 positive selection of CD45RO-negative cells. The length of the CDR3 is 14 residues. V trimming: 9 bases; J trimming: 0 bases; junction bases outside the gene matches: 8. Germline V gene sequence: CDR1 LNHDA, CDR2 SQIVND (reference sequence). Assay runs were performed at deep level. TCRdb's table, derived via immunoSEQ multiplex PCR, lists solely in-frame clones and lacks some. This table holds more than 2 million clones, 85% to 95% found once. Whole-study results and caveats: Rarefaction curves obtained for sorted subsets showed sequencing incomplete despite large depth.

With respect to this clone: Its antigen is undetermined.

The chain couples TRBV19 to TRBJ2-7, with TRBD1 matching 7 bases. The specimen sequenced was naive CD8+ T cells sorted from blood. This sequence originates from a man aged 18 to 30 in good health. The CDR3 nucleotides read TGTGCCAGCCTAGAGACAGGGAGCTCCTACGAGCAGTACTTC. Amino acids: CASLETGSSYEQYF.